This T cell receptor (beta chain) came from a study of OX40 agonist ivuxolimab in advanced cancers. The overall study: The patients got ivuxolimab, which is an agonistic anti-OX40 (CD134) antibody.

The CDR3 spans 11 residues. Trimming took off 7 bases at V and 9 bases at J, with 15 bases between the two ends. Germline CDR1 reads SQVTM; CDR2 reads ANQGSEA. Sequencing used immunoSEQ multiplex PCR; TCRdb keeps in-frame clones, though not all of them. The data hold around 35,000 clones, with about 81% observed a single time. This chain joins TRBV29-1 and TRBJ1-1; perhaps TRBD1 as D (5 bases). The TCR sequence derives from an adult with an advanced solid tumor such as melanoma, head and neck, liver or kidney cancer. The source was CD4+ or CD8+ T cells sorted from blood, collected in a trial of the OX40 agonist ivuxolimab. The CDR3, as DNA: TGCAGCGCTGACCGGGACGGTAAAGCTTTCTTT. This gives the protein CSADRDGKAFF.